This TCR beta chain appears in the sequencing data of a study of T cells after yellow fever vaccination. This clonotype was seen a handful of times. The antigen is undetermined. Findings and limits, study-wide: Researchers report a weaker secondary response that nonetheless peaked faster, day 5 versus 15.

The CDR3 length is 13 residues. V trimming: 4 bases; J trimming: 4 bases; junction bases outside the gene matches: 4. From germline, CDR1 is SGHTA and CDR2 FQGNSA. Via MiXCR, TCRdb re-called the 5' RACE reads, giving one row per CDR3 protein. The table includes roughly 120,000 distinct CDR3 sequences, 8.4% detected once. This TCR derives from a man aged 25 to 45 who received the YFV17D yellow fever vaccine. The chain couples TRBV7-2 to TRBJ2-7, with 7 bases matching TRBD2. The sample in question was CD8+ T cells sorted from PBMCs, obtained 45 days after the yellow fever booster vaccination. The CDR3 loop reads CASSWGGGYEQYF. CDR3 nucleotides: TGTGCCAGCAGCTGGGGGGGGGGATACGAGCAGTACTTC.